The T cell receptor (beta chain) under discussion was sequenced for a study of T-cell memory formation after mild COVID-19. Regarding the study as a whole: There was a balanced CD4/CD8 profile in clones contracting day 15 to 85, and later expanders leaned CD4+. Second-wave clones peaking on day 37 lacked confirmed SARS-CoV-2 specificity. Those CD4+ clones that contracted were mainly in CM and EM (CD8+ ones in EMRA).

The 5'RACE method, run with constant-segment primers, produced TCR alpha and TCR beta cDNA libraries (carrying sample barcodes and UMIs). MiXCR was run by TCRdb on the 5' RACE reads, yielding one entry per CDR3 protein. The table includes around 300,000 distinct CDR3 sequences, roughly 13% detected once. This clonotype has only a few counts. What it binds is not known. Sequencing was performed on PBMCs or a T cell subset sorted from them (not recorded which). The clonotype was recovered from a man aged 18 to 30 who had mild COVID-19 (a few samples of this study predate the infection). Cell type and time point are not known.

The CDR3 loop is CASSSQLGTTEAFF. The CDR3 nucleotides read TGTGCCAGCAGTTCCCAGTTGGGAACGACTGAAGCTTTCTTT. The chain joins TRBV12-3 or TRBV12-4 to TRBJ1-1; no clear D gene. The CDR3 extends over 14 amino acids. V was cut by 4 bases and J by 5 bases, with 14 bases left in between.